The 20 T cell receptor beta chains below were found in one sample sequenced in a study of T cell changes during pregnancy in multiple sclerosis. The assay was immunoSEQ multiplex PCR, and TCRdb's table has in-frame clones only and misses some. The data contain about 50,000 clones, about 93% of them singletons. Here the sequenced sample was CD4+ T cells from peripheral blood mononuclear cells, taken in the second trimester of pregnancy. These receptor sequences come from a female donor with multiple sclerosis, enrolled in a pregnancy study.

The chain is built from TRBV5-4 and TRBJ1-5; TRBD1 agrees at 8 bases. Trimming removed 2 bases from V and 4 bases from J; junction bases left unmatched: 8. The CDR3 has 16 residues. Per the germline V gene, CDR1 is SGHNT and CDR2 is YYREEE (reference sequence). This CDR3 is CASSLEGQGGNQPQHF. CDR3 sequence (DNA): TGTGCCAGCAGCTTAGAAGGACAGGGAGGGAATCAGCCCCAGCATTTT. The variable domain in full, completed from reference TRBV5-4 and TRBJ1-5, reads ETGVTQSPTHLIKTRGQQVTLRCSSQSGHNTVSWYQQALGQGPQFIFQYYREEENGRGNFPPRFSGLQFPNYSSELNVNALELDDSALYLCASSLEGQGGNQPQHFGDGTRLSIL.

This clone appeared a single time. This CDR3 is CASSMSGVGYTF. The CDR3, as DNA: TGTGCCAGTAGTATGTCCGGGGTGGGCTACACCTTC. This chain connects TRBV19 to TRBJ1-2; no clear D. Germline CDR1 and CDR2: LNHDA and SQIVND (reference sequence). V was pared by 3 bases and J by 8 bases, with 10 bases between. The CDR3 runs to 12 residues. Full variable domain (rest looked up from reference TRBV19 and TRBJ1-2): DGGITQSPKYLFRKEGQNVTLSCEQNLNHDAMYWYRQDPGQGLRLIYYSQIVNDFQKGDIAEGYSVSREKKESFPLTVTSAQKNPTAFYLCASSMSGVGYTFGSGTRLTVV.

This clone occurred once. The V call is TRBV2, the J call TRBJ1-5; 7 nucleotides line up with TRBD1. The germline CDR1 and CDR2 sequences are SNHLY and FYNNEI. The CDR3 runs 14 residues. V shed 6 bases and J 0 bases; nucleotides not matched to a gene: 2. DNA for the CDR3: TGTGCCAGCAGACAGGGGAATAGCAATCAGCCCCAGCATTTT. Translating gives CASRQGNSNQPQHF. Using reference TRBV2 and TRBJ1-5 for the parts outside the CDR3, the full variable domain is EPEVTQTPSHQVTQMGQEVILRCVPISNHLYFYWYRQILGQKVEFLVSFYNNEISEKSEIFDDQFSVERPDGSNFTLKIRSTKLEDSAMYFCASRQGNSNQPQHFGDGTRLSIL.

The V call is TRBV2, the J call TRBJ1-1, with 8 bases that match TRBD1. Unmatched junction bases numbered 12, after V lost 6 bases and J lost 0 bases. The CDR3 length is 17 residues. Germline V lookup: CDR1 SNHLY, CDR2 FYNNEI. In DNA form, the CDR3 reads TGTGCCAGCAGGGCAACCGGGACAGGTGCCTTGAACACTGAAGCTTTCTTT. This encodes CASRATGTGALNTEAFF.

The chain recombines TRBV28 with TRBJ2-1; D gene uncertain. The CDR3 length is 13 residues. The germline V gene encodes CDR1 MDHEN and CDR2 SYDVKM. With 2 bases removed from V and 4 bases from J, the gap between germline ends came to 6 bases. The CDR3 here is CASSLSLYNEQFF. In DNA, the CDR3 is TGTGCCAGCAGTTTAAGCCTATACAATGAGCAGTTCTTC.

The chain has TRBV30 and TRBJ1-5, with no clear D. Germline assignment: CDR1 GTSNPN and CDR2 SVGIG (reference sequence). The CDR3 has 13 amino acids. The V and J ends lost 2 bases and 6 bases respectively, with 11 bases between them. The CDR3 region is CAWSNREGQPQHF. DNA of the CDR3: TGTGCCTGGAGTAATAGGGAGGGTCAGCCCCAGCATTTT.

The chain recombines TRBV7-3 with TRBJ2-1; D is undetermined. Germline loops: CDR1 SGHTA, CDR2 FQGTGA. V lost 7 bases, J lost 0 bases, and 10 bases lay in between. The CDR3 loop spans 14 amino acids. CDR3 DNA sequence: TGTGCCAGCAAGAAAACGGGCTCCTACAATGAGCAGTTCTTC. Amino acids: CASKKTGSYNEQFF. Full variable domain (rest looked up from reference TRBV7-3 and TRBJ2-1): GAGVSQTPSNKVTEKGKYVELRCDPISGHTALYWYRQSLGQGPEFLIYFQGTGAADDSGLPNDRFFAVRPEGSVSTLKIQRTERGDSAVYLCASKKTGSYNEQFFGPGTRLTVL.

The V call is TRBV7-3, the J call TRBJ2-7; 7 nucleotides align to TRBD2. The CDR3 runs 14 residues. Germline values: CDR1 SGHTA, CDR2 FQGTGA. With 5 bases clipped from V and 0 bases from J, the junction kept 4 bases outside the gene matches. CDR3 coding DNA: TGTGCCAGCAGCCCCGGGACTAACTCCTACGAGCAGTACTTC. This gives the protein CASSPGTNSYEQYF.

This clone was counted between two and nine times. The V and J genes are TRBV25-1 and TRBJ1-5, with TRBD1 matching over 9 bases. V dropped 3 bases and J dropped 10; count of bases not matched to a gene: 7. The CDR3 is 14 amino acids. Germline V gene lookup returns CDR1 MGHDK and CDR2 SYGVNS. The CDR3 is CASSETGGLQPQHF. In DNA form, the CDR3 reads TGTGCCAGCAGTGAGACAGGGGGATTACAACCCCAGCATTTT.

The chain is built from TRBV7-2 and TRBJ1-3; D is ambiguous. CDR1 and CDR2 from the germline V gene are SGHTA and FQGNSA. The CDR3 covers 14 residues. The V gene lost 6 bases and the J gene lost 6 bases, with 15 bases spanning the gap. The CDR3 nucleotides are TGTGCCAGCAGACCAGGAGGTTTCGAAAACACCATATATTTT. Amino acid sequence: CASRPGGFENTIYF.

The chain carries TRBV2 and TRBJ1-2; weak D call: TRBD1 (6 bases). The CDR3 length is 14 residues. CDR1 and CDR2 from the germline V gene are SNHLY and FYNNEI. V was pared by 10 bases and J by 3 bases, with 18 bases between. CDR3 in amino acids: CATTPDEGDYGYTF. The CDR3 bases are TGTGCCACCACCCCGGATGAGGGGGACTATGGCTACACCTTC.

The CDR3 nucleotides are TGCAGCGTTCAGACAGGGGGAAATTCACCCCTCCACTTT. Translated: CSVQTGGNSPLHF. The chain recombines TRBV29-1 with TRBJ1-6; 9 nucleotides agree with TRBD1. V shed 5 bases, J shed 7 bases, and the junction held 3 bases outside the gene matches. Germline CDR1 and CDR2: SQVTM and ANQGSEA. This CDR3 is 13 amino acids long.

The rearrangement uses TRBV19 and TRBJ1-3; D gene unclear. CDR1 and CDR2 from the germline V gene are LNHDA and SQIVND (reference sequence). CDR3 length equals 13 residues. V was cut by 7 bases and J by 0 bases, with 7 bases left in between. CDR3 amino acids: CASNRGSGNTIYF. The CDR3 DNA reads TGTGCCAGTAATCGGGGCTCTGGAAACACCATATATTTT.

The chain employs TRBV6-1 and TRBJ2-7, with 13 bases matching TRBD2. The CDR3 is made up of 13 amino acids. J lost 6 bases, V lost 4 bases, and 0 bases had no gene match. Per the germline V gene, CDR1 is MNHNS and CDR2 is SASEGT. CDR3 DNA: TGTGCCAGCAGTGGGACTAGCGGGGGCGAGCAGTACTTC. Translated, it gives CASSGTSGGEQYF.

The V call is TRBV6-5, the J call TRBJ2-7; possible D gene TRBD2, 5 bases. The V end was cut by 2 bases, the J end by 6 bases, with 17 bases between. The CDR3 spans 15 residues. In germline, CDR1 is MNHEY, CDR2 SVGAGI. CDR3 loop: CASSYRAGPPSEQYF. CDR3 DNA sequence: TGTGCCAGCAGTTACAGGGCGGGTCCACCGTCCGAGCAGTACTTC.

This clone was counted a single time. The gene calls are TRBV29-1 and TRBJ2-6; maybe TRBD2 (5 bases). Germline V gives CDR1 SQVTM, CDR2 ANQGSEA. V gave up 4 bases and J gave up 4 bases, with 14 bases separating them. The CDR3 runs to 15 residues. In DNA, the CDR3 is TGCAGCGTTGTTGGCGCCATAGCGGGGGCCAACGTCCTGACTTTC. Translation: CSVVGAIAGANVLTF.

The genes are TRBV6-5 and TRBJ1-1, with TRBD1 matching over 7 bases. The germline gives CDR1 MNHEY, CDR2 SVGAGI. The CDR3 covers 12 residues. J was trimmed by 8 bases and V by 7 bases; bases with no gene match: 7. The CDR3 DNA sequence: TGTGCCAGCATTGACAGGGCAGGAGAAGCTTTCTTT. Residues: CASIDRAGEAFF.

The V and J genes are TRBV5-1 and TRBJ2-1, with 14 bases aligning to TRBD2. CDR3 length: 17 amino acids. V shed 2 bases, J shed 8 bases, and the junction held 9 bases outside the gene matches. CDR1 is SGHRS and CDR2 is YFSETQ in the germline V gene. The CDR3 sequence is CASSFPIGTSGGHEQFF. In DNA form, the CDR3 reads TGCGCCAGCAGCTTTCCAATCGGGACTAGCGGGGGACATGAGCAGTTCTTC.

This clone was observed once. The chain employs TRBV5-1 and TRBJ2-3; no reliable D call. CDR1 is SGHRS, CDR2 YFSETQ, per germline. V was shortened by 0 bases and J by 3 bases, with 8 bases between the two germline ends. The CDR3 extends over 14 amino acids. The CDR3 coding sequence is TGCGCCAGCAGCTTGGATCCCGGGACAGATACGCAGTATTTT. As protein: CASSLDPGTDTQYF.

In regard to this clone: This same CDR3 is encoded by further DNA sequences in the sample. The chain uses TRBV27 and TRBJ2-7; a weak D match, TRBD2 (5 bases). Trimming took off 3 bases at V and 1 base at J, with 7 bases between the two ends. CDR3 size: 13 residues. CDR1 and CDR2 from the germline V gene are MNHEY and SMNVEV (reference sequence). The CDR3 DNA is TGTGCCAGCAGTTTGGGCGGGTCCTACGAGCAGTACTTC. This gives the protein CASSLGGSYEQYF.